This entry describes one T cell receptor beta chain. The sample belongs to a study of blood T cell repertoires in COVID-19. Study-level background: Some COVID-19 samples were acute and others convalescent; all came from the United States, Italy and Spain. Sources were T cells, B-cell-depleted T cells, or PBMCs; the material itself was cDNA or gDNA.

Here immunoSEQ multiplex PCR was the method, and the copy in TCRdb shows in-frame clones only, minus some. The profile covers fewer than 500,000 clones, with 70% to 90% appearing a single time and about 1.5% taken by the ten largest. The V gene end was trimmed by 5 bases and the J gene end by 8 bases; junction bases not matched to a gene: 9. Germline V gives CDR1 LNHNV, CDR2 YYDKDF (reference sequence). This CDR3 spans 15 amino acids. The sequenced sample was PBMCs or T cells enriched from blood (not recorded which). J is TRBJ1-4 and V is TRBV15; 9 bases line up with TRBD1. This clonotype originated in a man between 25 and 39 years old who had recovered from COVID-19. The CDR3 nucleotides read TGTGCCACCAGCGGGCAACAGGGGGCGAAGGAAAAACTGTTTTTT. Translating it yields CATSGQQGAKEKLFF.